A selection of T cell receptor beta chains follows, all from one sample in a study of response to subunit inactivated influenza vaccine. Via MiXCR, TCRdb re-called the RT-PCR reads, giving one row per CDR3 protein. The table lists hundreds of thousands of distinct CDR3 sequences, roughly 10% of them singletons, with 9.5% to 12% in the top ten. The same sample was also used in a study of T cells expressing NK-cell markers.

This specimen was PBMCs from blood, taken on the day of vaccination. All receptors come from a man in his fifties or sixties who received an inactivated influenza vaccine. Both conserved end residues are part of each CDR3. A D gene is named only where the DNA matches it firmly.

V: TRBV4-3
D: NA
CDR3: CASSQVLIAGQATGELFF

V: TRBV25-1
D: TRBD1
CDR3: CASTSRQGRQTQYF

V: TRBV14
D: NA
CDR3: CASSRAKGGYTF

V: TRBV20-1
D: TRBD2
CDR3: CSARMLRESSYEQYF

V: TRBV5-4
D: NA
CDR3: CASSLGAKGGFGEQYF

V: TRBV7-6
D: NA
CDR3: CASSSTGASYEQYF

V: TRBV7-9
D: TRBD2
CDR3: CASGTSGGARNEQFF

V: TRBV6-4
D: NA
CDR3: CASSPLWSGDTQYF

V: TRBV6-1
D: TRBD1
CDR3: CASRRQGGAYEQYF

V: TRBV19
D: TRBD1
CDR3: CATRGDRGLVDEQFF

V: TRBV12-3/TRBV12-4
D: TRBD2
CDR3: CASSRGTSNEQFF

V: TRBV29-1
D: NA
CDR3: CSVSGTPNVHEQYF

V: TRBV29-1
D: NA
CDR3: CSVEVRESAYEQYF

V: TRBV27
D: TRBD2
CDR3: CASSLSTSGEQYF

V: TRBV7-2
D: NA
CDR3: CASSETQGTTEAFF

V: TRBV7-9
D: NA
CDR3: CASSSGRFSSGANVLTF

V: TRBV7-9
D: NA
CDR3: CASSVQGHGYTF

V: TRBV9
D: NA
CDR3: CASSVGAGSSYNEQFF

V: TRBV12-3/TRBV12-4
D: NA
CDR3: CASKTGGHYNEQFF

V: TRBV20-1
D: NA
CDR3: CSARDFRTNTEAFF

V: TRBV10-3
D: NA
CDR3: CAISEGKETQYF

V: TRBV7-2
D: TRBD2
CDR3: CASSSIAGGGNEQFF

V: TRBV6-5
D: NA
CDR3: CASSLQGTAEAFF

V: TRBV29-1
D: TRBD2
CDR3: CSVHIAGRNWEQFF

V: TRBV20-1
D: NA
CDR3: CSAASRNGQPQHF

V: TRBV25-1
D: TRBD1
CDR3: CASSEMGQGTKNIQYF

V: TRBV7-2
D: NA
CDR3: CASSFNRRRDTQYF

V: TRBV12-3/TRBV12-4
D: TRBD1
CDR3: CASSTGLTGGYQPQHF

V: TRBV5-1
D: TRBD1
CDR3: CASSLDRGFTEAFF

V: TRBV5-1
D: TRBD1
CDR3: CASRDRGPHEQYF

V: TRBV11-1
D: TRBD1
CDR3: CASSFGQGLPTDTQYF

V: TRBV12-3/TRBV12-4
D: NA
CDR3: CASSDSWGTLWDYGYTF

V: TRBV20-1
D: NA
CDR3: CSASKRLVEQFF

V: TRBV12-3/TRBV12-4
D: NA
CDR3: CASTLRGWGTGELFF

V: TRBV20-1
D: NA
CDR3: CSATTTSYEQYF

V: TRBV6-5
D: NA
CDR3: CASSSDGEEGDTQYF

V: TRBV4-1
D: TRBD1
CDR3: CASSQAGTALSYEQYF

V: TRBV14
D: NA
CDR3: CASSPWGVNTEAFF

V: TRBV20-1
D: NA
CDR3: CSAKSVQPPKDEQYF

V: TRBV7-6
D: TRBD1
CDR3: CASSLGDRVHEQYF

V: TRBV4-3
D: NA
CDR3: CASSQKLNGATTGELFF

V: TRBV4-1
D: NA
CDR3: CASRRLEAIPSTDTQYF

V: TRBV28
D: TRBD2
CDR3: CASSSWTSGDLTYEQYF

V: TRBV7-9
D: NA
CDR3: CASSPPASNEQYF

V: TRBV5-5
D: TRBD1
CDR3: CASSSRTGGRMETQYF

V: TRBV12-3/TRBV12-4
D: NA
CDR3: CASSFAGQISGELFF

V: TRBV4-3
D: NA
CDR3: CASSQDYRVYGYTF

V: TRBV27
D: TRBD2
CDR3: CASSLTGLVSEQYF

V: TRBV7-2
D: NA
CDR3: CASSRMQGKETQYF

V: TRBV7-9
D: NA
CDR3: CAITPPPVPNEQFF

V: TRBV12-3/TRBV12-4
D: NA
CDR3: CATKWGRRSTDTQYF

V: TRBV20-1
D: TRBD2
CDR3: CSARSVAGGQETQYF

V: TRBV30
D: NA
CDR3: CAWAGNTGELFF

V: TRBV20-1
D: TRBD1
CDR3: CSASEGQALQETQYF

V: TRBV6-2/TRBV6-3
D: NA
CDR3: CASSHYRDLTNGYTF

V: TRBV6-5
D: NA
CDR3: CASSYSGHRYEQYF

V: TRBV5-1
D: TRBD1
CDR3: CASSDRGANTGELFF

V: TRBV7-6
D: NA
CDR3: CASSLGSRPYEQYF

V: TRBV7-2
D: NA
CDR3: CASSLSNTGSQQFF

V: TRBV2
D: NA
CDR3: CASRGSPAFF